The present TCR beta chain was sequenced within a study of vaccination and CD4 T cells after COVID-19. Turning to the study itself: By nasal swab PCR, the convalescent patients were SARS-CoV-2 positive, with fewer than ten mild cases and one severe. Overlapping spike peptides served as the stimulus for the cells. These peptides came from SARS-CoV-2 and from the common cold coronaviruses HCoV-NL63, HCoV-OC43 and HCoV-229E. Study results and caveats: Convalescent patients had a median roughly 85% of post-vaccine SARS-CoV-2-reactive clones that were detected only after vaccination, not before it.

Cultured CD4+ T-cell DNA underwent Oncomine TCR Beta short-read sequencing. TCRdb redid the calling of the PCR reads with MiXCR, one entry per CDR3 protein. The table includes fewer than 20,000 distinct CDR3 sequences, roughly two thirds detected once. Treatment specified: approximately nine-day PBMC culture with coronavirus spike peptide pools or control peptides (ViraFEST assay). After 10 days of culture, CD4+ T cells were negatively selected. This CDR3 is built from 13 residues. Trimming took 8 bases from V and 5 from J; bases not matched to a gene: 10. Germline V lookup: CDR1 DFQATT, CDR2 SNEGSKA (reference sequence). To note about this clonotype: Its antigen is unidentified.

Sequenced: CD4+ T cells from blood, cultured in vitro. The sequence was obtained from a human donor who had recovered from COVID-19. The genes are TRBV20-1 and TRBJ1-1; 8 nucleotides line up with TRBD1. The CDR3 reads CSPIPGGRTEAFF. The CDR3 nucleotides read TGCAGTCCGATCCCAGGGGGCAGGACTGAAGCTTTCTTT.